This TCR beta chain was sequenced during a study of OX40 agonist ivuxolimab in advanced cancers. Study-level information: Patients in the trial were receiving intravenous ivuxolimab every 2 weeks, at doses of 0.01 to 10 mg/kg. Age averaged roughly 60 years (range about 20 to 80), and less than 85% were male.

With 0 bases removed from V and 2 bases from J, the gap between germline ends came to 15 bases. There are 16 residues in the CDR3. Germline values: CDR1 SGHDT, CDR2 YYEEEE. Using immunoSEQ multiplex PCR, the repertoire was profiled, and TCRdb retains in-frame clones only, with some absent. This table holds about 46,000 clones, more than 70% found once. Autoimmune disease history or systemic immunosuppression excluded patients. Concerning this clone itself: Its antigen is not identified.

Study-wide findings and caveats: Expanded clones were, on average, more numerous in CD8+ T cells than in CD4+.

Sequences were derived from CD4+ or CD8+ T cells sorted from blood, sampled in a trial of the OX40 agonist ivuxolimab. The chain recombines TRBV5-6 with TRBJ2-7; possible D gene TRBD2, 6 bases. This TCR was recovered from an adult with an advanced solid tumor such as melanoma, head and neck, liver or kidney cancer. CDR3: CASSLGGAGRPYEQYF. The CDR3 DNA sequence: TGTGCCAGCAGCTTGGGTGGAGCGGGCCGGCCCTACGAGCAGTACTTC. Using reference TRBV5-6 and TRBJ2-7 for the parts outside the CDR3, the full variable domain is DAGVTQSPTHLIKTRGQQVTLRCSPKSGHDTVSWYQQALGQGPQFIFQYYEEEERQRGNFPDRFSGHQFPNYSSELNVNALLLGDSALYLCASSLGGAGRPYEQYFGPGTRLTVT.